This T cell receptor beta chain was captured in a study of CD8+ T cells in alopecia areata. The sample's treatment: oral pan-JAK inhibitor, 5-10 mg twice daily. A FACSAria was used to sort CD4+ and CD8+ T cells. These cells came from PBMCs. Sequencing used cDNA as its template, made by extracting RNA and reverse transcribing it. Clones were read by immunoSEQ multiplex PCR, and TCRdb kept only the in-frame ones, dropping some. The sample shows about 190,000 clones, approximately 61% of them seen only once. The CDR3 consists of 13 residues. Losses at the gene ends were 2 bases for V and 7 bases for J; bases not matched to a gene: 3. Germline V gene sequence: CDR1 SGHDN, CDR2 FVKESK.

The material sequenced was CD4+ T cells sorted from blood, taken at week 24, from a patient treated with tofacitinib. The chain employs TRBV14 and TRBJ1-1, with TRBD1 matching over 8 bases. The sequence came from a human donor with alopecia areata. DNA of the CDR3: TGTGCCAGCAGCCAATCTGGACAGGGTGAAGCTTTCTTT. It translates to CASSQSGQGEAFF. The complete variable domain, with remaining parts taken from reference TRBV14 and TRBJ1-1, reads EAGVTQFPSHSVIEKGQTVTLRCDPISGHDNLYWYRRVMGKEIKFLLHFVKESKQDESGMPNNRFLAERTGGTYSTLKVQPAELEDSGVYFCASSQSGQGEAFFGQGTRLTVV.